These 7 T cell receptor beta chains originate from one sample sequenced in a study of tumor and adjacent non-tumor tissue in lung cancer. This sample's RNA came from whole unsorted tissue. More than 3 cm separated this lung sample from the edge of the tumor. A modified ARM-PCR protocol with three rounds of nested PCR amplified TCRbeta. TCRdb processed the multiplex PCR reads anew with MiXCR; each CDR3 protein has one entry. Altogether over 80,000 distinct CDR3 sequences are present, roughly 80% being singletons, with the ten largest covering roughly 29%. The sample was distant non-tumor lung tissue. Receptor source: a man in his sixties with small cell lung cancer.

Comments on this clonotype: A junction end diverges from the germline sequence, so it may reflect a read error. The chain is built from TRBV4-2 and TRBJ2-3; possibly TRBD2 for D (5 bases). The CDR3 covers 14 residues. CDR1 and CDR2 (germline): LGHNA, YNFKEQ. The CDR3 bases are TGTGCCGGCAGCCCAAAGGACTTCCGAAATACGCAGTATTTT. Its translation is CAGSPKDFRNTQYF.

With respect to this clonotype: The junction shows a germline mismatch at one end, possibly a read error. The chain combines TRBV29-1 with TRBJ2-1; 7 bases map to TRBD2. This CDR3 contains 15 residues. The germline V gene has CDR1 SQVTM and CDR2 ANQGSEA. The CDR3 protein is CRVEIAGNPYNQQFF. The CDR3 DNA is TGTCGCGTTGAAATAGCGGGCAATCCCTACAATCAGCAGTTCTTC.

Remarks on this clonotype: A read error may be the cause here, since a much bigger clone is one base away. The CDR3 ends on some other residue instead of the conserved phenylalanine or tryptophan, so this is likely a read error. The V gene is TRBV5-1, the J gene TRBJ1-2; D might be TRBD1 (5 bases). CDR1 is SGHRS, CDR2 YFSETQ, per germline. CDR3 length: 13 residues. The ends were cut back, 0 bases at V and 4 bases at J, with 7 bases in the middle. The CDR3: CASSLVDSYGYTL. The CDR3, as DNA: TGCGCCAGCAGCTTGGTTGACAGCTATGGCTACACCTTA.

A note on this clonotype: One junction end disagrees with the germline gene, perhaps due to a read error. This chain joins TRBV11-2 and TRBJ2-2, with 7 bases that match TRBD2. This CDR3 region has 14 residues. CDR1 and CDR2 from the germline V gene are SGHAT and FQNNGV. The CDR3 nucleotides read TGTGCCAATAGCTTAGCGCGGGAGACCGGGGAGCTGTCTTTT. Protein sequence: CANSLARETGELSF.

Worth noting for this clonotype: A junction end diverges from the germline sequence, so it may reflect a read error. The gene calls are TRBV6-5 and TRBJ2-1; D could derive from TRBD1 or TRBD2 (5 bases each). The germline V gene has CDR1 MNHEY and CDR2 SVGAGI. The CDR3 spans 15 residues. CDR3 bases: TGTGCCAGCAGTTACTTTGGGGGAGTGGCTAATGAGCAGGTCTTC. It specifies CASSYFGGVANEQVF.

This clonotype was observed at least ten times. This chain joins TRBV10-3 and TRBJ2-3; the D is unclear. The V gene's germline CDR1 is ENHRY and CDR2 SYGVKD. The CDR3 length is 13 residues. Trimming cost V 7 bases and J 0 bases, with 8 bases left between them. The CDR3 DNA reads TGTGCCATCAAGGGCGCTAGCACAGATACGCAGTATTTT. Encoded protein: CAIKGASTDTQYF.

Note on this clonotype: A read error is possible here, since a much larger clone lies one base away. The rearrangement links TRBV20-1 to TRBJ2-3; D remains ambiguous. The CDR3 is 13 residues long. CDR1 and CDR2 (germline): DFQATT, SNEGSKA (reference sequence). The V end lost 1 base, the J end lost 6 bases, and 11 bases lay between the germline ends. The CDR3 reads CSARAHVGDTQYF. The CDR3 coding sequence is TGCAGTGCTAGAGCGCATGTTGGTGATACGCAGTATTTT.